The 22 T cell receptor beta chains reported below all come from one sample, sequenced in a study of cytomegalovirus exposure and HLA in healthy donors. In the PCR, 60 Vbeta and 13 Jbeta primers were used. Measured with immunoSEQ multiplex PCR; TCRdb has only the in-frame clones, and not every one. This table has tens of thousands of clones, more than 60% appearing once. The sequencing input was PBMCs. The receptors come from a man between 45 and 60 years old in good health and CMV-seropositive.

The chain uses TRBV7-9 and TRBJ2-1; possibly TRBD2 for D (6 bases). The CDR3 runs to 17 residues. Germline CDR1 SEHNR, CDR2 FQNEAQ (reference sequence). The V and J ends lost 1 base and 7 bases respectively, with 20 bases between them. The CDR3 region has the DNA TGTGCCAGCAGCTTAGAGAGGGGCGGGGTTAAGGGGAATGAGCAGTTCTTC. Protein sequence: CASSLERGGVKGNEQFF. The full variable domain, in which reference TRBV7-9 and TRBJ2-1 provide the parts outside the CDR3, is DTGVSQNPRHKITKRGQNVTFRCDPISEHNRLYWYRQTLGQGPEFLTYFQNEAQLEKSRLLSDRFSAERPKGSFSTLEIQRTEQGDSAMYLCASSLERGGVKGNEQFFGPGTRLTVL.

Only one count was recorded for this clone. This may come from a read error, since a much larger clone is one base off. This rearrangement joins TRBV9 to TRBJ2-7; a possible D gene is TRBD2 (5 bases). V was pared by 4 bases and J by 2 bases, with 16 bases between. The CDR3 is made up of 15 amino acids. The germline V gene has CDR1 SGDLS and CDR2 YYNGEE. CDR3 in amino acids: CASSSQRPSPYEQYF. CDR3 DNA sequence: TGTGCCAGCAGCTCCCAGCGGCCCAGCCCCTACGAGCAGTACTTC.

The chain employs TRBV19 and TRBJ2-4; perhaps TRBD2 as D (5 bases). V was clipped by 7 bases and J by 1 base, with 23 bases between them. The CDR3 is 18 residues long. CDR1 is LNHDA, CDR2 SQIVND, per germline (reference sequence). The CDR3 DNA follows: TGTGCCAGTACAGACCGACCGGGCCTCGGACTGGCCAAAAACATTCAGTACTTC. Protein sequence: CASTDRPGLGLAKNIQYF. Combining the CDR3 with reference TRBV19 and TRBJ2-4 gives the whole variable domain DGGITQSPKYLFRKEGQNVTLSCEQNLNHDAMYWYRQDPGQGLRLIYYSQIVNDFQKGDIAEGYSVSREKKESFPLTVTSAQKNPTAFYLCASTDRPGLGLAKNIQYFGAGTRLSVL.

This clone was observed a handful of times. The CDR3 DNA reads TGTGCCAGCAGTTGGACTAGCGGTCCGAACAATGAGCAGTTCTTC. Amino acid sequence: CASSWTSGPNNEQFF. The rearrangement uses TRBV6-1 and TRBJ2-1; 10 bases fit TRBD2. Germline trimming cut 5 bases from V and 5 bases from J; bases unmatched to any gene: 6. Germline V gives CDR1 MNHNS, CDR2 SASEGT. This CDR3 spans 15 amino acids.

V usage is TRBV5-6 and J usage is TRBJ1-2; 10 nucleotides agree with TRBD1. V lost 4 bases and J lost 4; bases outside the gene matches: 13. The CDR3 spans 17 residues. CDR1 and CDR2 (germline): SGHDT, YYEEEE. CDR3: CASSRTVDRGFGYGYTF. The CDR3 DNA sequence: TGTGCCAGCAGCCGAACCGTGGACAGGGGGTTTGGCTATGGCTACACCTTC.

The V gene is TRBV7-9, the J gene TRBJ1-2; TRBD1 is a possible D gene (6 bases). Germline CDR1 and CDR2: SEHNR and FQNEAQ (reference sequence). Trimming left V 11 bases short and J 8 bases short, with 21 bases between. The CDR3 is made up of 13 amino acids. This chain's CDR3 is CAGQRDTSRGYTF. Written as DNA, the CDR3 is TGTGCCGGGCAACGGGACACCTCTCGAGGCTACACCTTC. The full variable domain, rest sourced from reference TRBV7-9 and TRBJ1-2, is DTGVSQNPRHKITKRGQNVTFRCDPISEHNRLYWYRQTLGQGPEFLTYFQNEAQLEKSRLLSDRFSAERPKGSFSTLEIQRTEQGDSAMYLCAGQRDTSRGYTFGSGTRLTVV.

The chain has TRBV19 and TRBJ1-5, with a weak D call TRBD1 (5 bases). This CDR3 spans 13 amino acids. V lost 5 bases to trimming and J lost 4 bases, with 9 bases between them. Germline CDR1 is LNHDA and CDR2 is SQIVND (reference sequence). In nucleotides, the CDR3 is TGTGCCAGTAGTCAGACAGTGAATCAGCCCCAGCATTTT. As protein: CASSQTVNQPQHF.

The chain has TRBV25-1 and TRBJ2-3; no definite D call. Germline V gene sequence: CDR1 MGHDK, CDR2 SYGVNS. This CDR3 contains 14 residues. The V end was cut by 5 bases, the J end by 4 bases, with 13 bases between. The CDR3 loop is CASSTVLKADTQYF. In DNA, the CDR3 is TGTGCCAGCAGTACAGTTCTCAAGGCAGATACGCAGTATTTT.

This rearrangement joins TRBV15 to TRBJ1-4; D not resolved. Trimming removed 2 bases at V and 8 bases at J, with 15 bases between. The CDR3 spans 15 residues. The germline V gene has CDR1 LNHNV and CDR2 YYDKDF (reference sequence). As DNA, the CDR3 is TGTGCCACCAGCAGATACGTGGAGGGAGGGGAAAAACTGTTTTTT. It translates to CATSRYVEGGEKLFF.

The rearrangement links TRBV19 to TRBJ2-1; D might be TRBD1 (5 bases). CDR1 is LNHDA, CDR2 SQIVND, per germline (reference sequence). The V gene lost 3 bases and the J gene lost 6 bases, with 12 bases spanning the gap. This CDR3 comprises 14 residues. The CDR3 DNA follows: TGTGCCAGTAGTATCATCAGGGTTGGCAATGAGCAGTTCTTC. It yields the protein CASSIIRVGNEQFF. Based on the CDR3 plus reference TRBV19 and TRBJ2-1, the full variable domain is DGGITQSPKYLFRKEGQNVTLSCEQNLNHDAMYWYRQDPGQGLRLIYYSQIVNDFQKGDIAEGYSVSREKKESFPLTVTSAQKNPTAFYLCASSIIRVGNEQFFGPGTRLTVL.

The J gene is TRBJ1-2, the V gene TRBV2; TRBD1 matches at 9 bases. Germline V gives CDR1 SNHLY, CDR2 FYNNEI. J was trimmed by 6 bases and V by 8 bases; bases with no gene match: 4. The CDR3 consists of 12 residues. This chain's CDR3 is CASDRTGDGYTF. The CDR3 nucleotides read TGTGCCAGCGACAGGACAGGGGATGGCTACACCTTC.

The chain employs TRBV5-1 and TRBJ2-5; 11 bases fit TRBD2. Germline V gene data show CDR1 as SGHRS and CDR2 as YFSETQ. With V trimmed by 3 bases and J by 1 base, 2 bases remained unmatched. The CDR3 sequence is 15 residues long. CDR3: CASSSGLAAQETQYF. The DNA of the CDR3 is TGCGCCAGCAGCTCGGGACTAGCGGCCCAAGAGACCCAGTACTTC.

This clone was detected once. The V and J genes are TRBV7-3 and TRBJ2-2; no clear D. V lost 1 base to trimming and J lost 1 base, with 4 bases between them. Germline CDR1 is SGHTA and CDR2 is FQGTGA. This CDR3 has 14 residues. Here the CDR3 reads CASSLKRNTGELFF. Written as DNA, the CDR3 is TGTGCCAGCAGCTTAAAGAGGAACACCGGGGAGCTGTTTTTT.

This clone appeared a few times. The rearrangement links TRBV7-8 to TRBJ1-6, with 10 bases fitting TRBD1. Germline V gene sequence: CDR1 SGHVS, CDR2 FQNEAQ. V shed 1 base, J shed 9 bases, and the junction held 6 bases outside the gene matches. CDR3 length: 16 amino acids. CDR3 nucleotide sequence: TGTGCCAGCAGCTTAGGGACAGGGGGTTCGTCTTCACCCCTCCACTTT. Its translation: CASSLGTGGSSSPLHF.

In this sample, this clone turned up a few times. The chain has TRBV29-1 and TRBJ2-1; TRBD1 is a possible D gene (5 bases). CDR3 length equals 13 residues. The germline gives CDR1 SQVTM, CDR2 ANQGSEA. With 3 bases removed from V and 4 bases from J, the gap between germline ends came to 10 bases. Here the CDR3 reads CSVDGQGYNEQFF. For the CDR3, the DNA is TGCAGCGTTGACGGCCAGGGATACAATGAGCAGTTCTTC.

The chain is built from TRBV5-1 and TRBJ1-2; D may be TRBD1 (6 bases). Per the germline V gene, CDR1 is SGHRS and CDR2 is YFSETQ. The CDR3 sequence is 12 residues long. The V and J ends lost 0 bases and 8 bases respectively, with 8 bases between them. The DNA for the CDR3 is TGCGCCAGCAGCTTGGACAGGGACGGCTACACCTTC. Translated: CASSLDRDGYTF.

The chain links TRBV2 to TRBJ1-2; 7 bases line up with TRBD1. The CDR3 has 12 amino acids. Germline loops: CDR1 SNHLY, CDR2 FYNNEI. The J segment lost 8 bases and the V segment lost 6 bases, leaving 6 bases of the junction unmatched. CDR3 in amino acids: CASSGDSRGYTF. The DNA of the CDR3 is TGTGCCAGCAGCGGGGACAGTAGGGGCTACACCTTC.

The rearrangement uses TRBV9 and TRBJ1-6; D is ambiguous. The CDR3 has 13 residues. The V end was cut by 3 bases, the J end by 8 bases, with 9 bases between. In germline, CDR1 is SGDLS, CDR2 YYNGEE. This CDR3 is CASSGTVYSPLHF. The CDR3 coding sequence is TGTGCCAGCAGCGGAACAGTTTATTCACCCCTCCACTTT. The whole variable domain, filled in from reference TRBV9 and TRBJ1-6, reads DSGVTQTPKHLITATGQRVTLRCSPRSGDLSVYWYQQSLDQGLQFLIQYYNGEERAKGNILERFSAQQFPDLHSELNLSSLELGDSALYFCASSGTVYSPLHFGNGTRLTVT.

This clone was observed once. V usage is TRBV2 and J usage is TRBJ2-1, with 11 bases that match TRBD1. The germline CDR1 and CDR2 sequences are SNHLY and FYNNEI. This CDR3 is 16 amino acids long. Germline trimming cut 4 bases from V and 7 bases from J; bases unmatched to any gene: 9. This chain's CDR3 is CASSATRDRGFNEQFF. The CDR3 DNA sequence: TGTGCCAGCAGTGCGACCCGGGACAGGGGGTTTAATGAGCAGTTCTTC.

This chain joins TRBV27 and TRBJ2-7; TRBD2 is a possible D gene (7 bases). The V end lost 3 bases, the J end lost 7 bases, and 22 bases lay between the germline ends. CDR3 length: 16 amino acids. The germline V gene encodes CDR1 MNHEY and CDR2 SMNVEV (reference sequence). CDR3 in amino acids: CASSFSVSGGGWEQYF. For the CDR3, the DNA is TGTGCCAGCAGTTTCTCGGTCTCGGGGGGCGGGTGGGAGCAGTACTTC.

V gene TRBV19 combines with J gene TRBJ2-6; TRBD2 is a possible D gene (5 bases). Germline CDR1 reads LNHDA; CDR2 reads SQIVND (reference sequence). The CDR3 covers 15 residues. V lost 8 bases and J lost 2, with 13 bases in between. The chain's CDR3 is CASSIEGAGANVLTF. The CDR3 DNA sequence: TGTGCCAGTTCTATTGAGGGAGCTGGGGCCAACGTCCTGACTTTC.

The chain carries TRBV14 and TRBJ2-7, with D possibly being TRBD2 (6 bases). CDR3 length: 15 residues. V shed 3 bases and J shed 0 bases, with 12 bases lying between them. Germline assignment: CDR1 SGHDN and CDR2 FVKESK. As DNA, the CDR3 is TGTGCCAGCAGCCAGGGAGGTTATTACTCCTACGAGCAGTACTTC. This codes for CASSQGGYYSYEQYF.